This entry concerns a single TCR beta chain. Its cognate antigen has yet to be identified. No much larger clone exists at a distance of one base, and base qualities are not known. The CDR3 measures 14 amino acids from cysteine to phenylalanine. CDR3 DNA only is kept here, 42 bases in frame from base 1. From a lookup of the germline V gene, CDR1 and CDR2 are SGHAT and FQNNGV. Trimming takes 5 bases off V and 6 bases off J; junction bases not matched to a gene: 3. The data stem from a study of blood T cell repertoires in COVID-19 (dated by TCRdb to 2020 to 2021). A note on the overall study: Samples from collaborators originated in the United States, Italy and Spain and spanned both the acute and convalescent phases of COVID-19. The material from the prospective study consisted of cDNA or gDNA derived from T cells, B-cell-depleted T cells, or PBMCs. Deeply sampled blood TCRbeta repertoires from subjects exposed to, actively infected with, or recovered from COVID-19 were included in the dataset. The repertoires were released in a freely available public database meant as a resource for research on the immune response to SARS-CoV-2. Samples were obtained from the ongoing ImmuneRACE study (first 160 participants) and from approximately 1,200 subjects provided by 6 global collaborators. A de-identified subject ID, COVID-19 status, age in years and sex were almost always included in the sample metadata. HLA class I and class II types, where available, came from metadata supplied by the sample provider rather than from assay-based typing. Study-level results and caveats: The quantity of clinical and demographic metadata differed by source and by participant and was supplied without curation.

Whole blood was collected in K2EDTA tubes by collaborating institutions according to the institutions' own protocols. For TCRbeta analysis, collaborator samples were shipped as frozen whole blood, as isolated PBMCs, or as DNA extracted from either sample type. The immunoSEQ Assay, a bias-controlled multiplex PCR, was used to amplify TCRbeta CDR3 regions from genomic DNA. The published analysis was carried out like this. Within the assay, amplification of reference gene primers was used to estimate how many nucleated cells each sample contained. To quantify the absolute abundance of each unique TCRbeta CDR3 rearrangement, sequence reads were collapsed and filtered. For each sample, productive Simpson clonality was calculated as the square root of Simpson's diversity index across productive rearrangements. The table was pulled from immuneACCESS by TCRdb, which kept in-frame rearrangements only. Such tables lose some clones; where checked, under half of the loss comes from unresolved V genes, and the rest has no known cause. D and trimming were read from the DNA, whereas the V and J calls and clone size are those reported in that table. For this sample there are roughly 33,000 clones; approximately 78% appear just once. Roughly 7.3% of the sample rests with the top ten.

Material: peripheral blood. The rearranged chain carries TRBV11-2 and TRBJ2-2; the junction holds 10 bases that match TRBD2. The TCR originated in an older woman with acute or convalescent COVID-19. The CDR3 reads CASSQRGGSGELFF. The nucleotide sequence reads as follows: TGTGCCAGCAGCCAGCGGGGGGGGTCCGGGGAGCTGTTTTTT.